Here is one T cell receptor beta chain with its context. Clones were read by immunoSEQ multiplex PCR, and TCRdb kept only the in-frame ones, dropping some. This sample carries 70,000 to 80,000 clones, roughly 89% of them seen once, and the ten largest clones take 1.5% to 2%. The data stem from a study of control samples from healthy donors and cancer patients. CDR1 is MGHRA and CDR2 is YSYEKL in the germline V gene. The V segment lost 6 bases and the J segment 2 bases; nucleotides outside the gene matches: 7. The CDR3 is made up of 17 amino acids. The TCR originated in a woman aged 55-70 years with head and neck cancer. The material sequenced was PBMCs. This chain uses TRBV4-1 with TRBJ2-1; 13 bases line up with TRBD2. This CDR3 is CASSKFGTSGTYNEQFF. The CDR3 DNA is TGCGCCAGCAGTAAATTCGGGACTAGCGGGACCTACAATGAGCAGTTCTTC.